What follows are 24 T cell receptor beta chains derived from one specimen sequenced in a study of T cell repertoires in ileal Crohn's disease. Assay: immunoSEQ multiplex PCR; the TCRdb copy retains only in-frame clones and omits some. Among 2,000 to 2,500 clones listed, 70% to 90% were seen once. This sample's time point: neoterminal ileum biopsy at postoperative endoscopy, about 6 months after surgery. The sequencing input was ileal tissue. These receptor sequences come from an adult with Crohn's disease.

The CDR3, as DNA: TGTGCCAGTAGTACCCGGGAGGGCGGGGGGCTTCCGAGGGAGCAGTTCTTC. This gives the protein CASSTREGGGLPREQFF. J is TRBJ2-1 and V is TRBV19, with 8 bases matching TRBD2. There are 17 residues in the CDR3. J was trimmed by 10 bases and V by 4 bases; bases with no gene match: 18. CDR1 LNHDA and CDR2 SQIVND come from the germline V gene (reference sequence).

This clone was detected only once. The CDR3 DNA sequence: TGTGCCAGCAGTTTAGGGCCAGCTAATAATTCACCCCTCCACTTT. This gives the protein CASSLGPANNSPLHF. The rearrangement uses TRBV27 and TRBJ1-6; no clear D gene. The CDR3 covers 15 residues. Trimming took off 2 bases at V and 5 bases at J, with 10 bases between the two ends. Germline CDR1 reads MNHEY; CDR2 reads SMNVEV (reference sequence).

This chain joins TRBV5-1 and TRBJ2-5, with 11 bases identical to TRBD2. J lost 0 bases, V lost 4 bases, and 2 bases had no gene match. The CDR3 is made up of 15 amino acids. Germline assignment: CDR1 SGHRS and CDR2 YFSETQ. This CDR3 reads CASSGTSGNQETQYF. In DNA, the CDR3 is TGCGCCAGCAGCGGGACTAGCGGCAACCAAGAGACCCAGTACTTC.

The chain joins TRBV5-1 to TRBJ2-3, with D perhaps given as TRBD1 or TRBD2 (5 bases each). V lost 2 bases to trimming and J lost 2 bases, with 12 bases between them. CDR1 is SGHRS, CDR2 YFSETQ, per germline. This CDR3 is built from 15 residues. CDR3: CASSLRGVYTDTQYF. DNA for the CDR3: TGCGCCAGCAGCTTAAGAGGGGTATACACAGATACGCAGTATTTT.

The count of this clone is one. CDR3 region: CASSFVQQGYEQYF. In DNA form, the CDR3 reads TGTGCCAGCAGCTTCGTACAACAGGGATACGAGCAGTACTTC. This chain connects TRBV7-9 to TRBJ2-7; TRBD1 is a possible D gene (6 bases). The CDR3 is 14 amino acids. The V end lost 3 bases, the J end lost 4 bases, and 13 bases lay between the germline ends. Germline CDR1 is SEHNR and CDR2 is FQNEAQ (reference sequence).

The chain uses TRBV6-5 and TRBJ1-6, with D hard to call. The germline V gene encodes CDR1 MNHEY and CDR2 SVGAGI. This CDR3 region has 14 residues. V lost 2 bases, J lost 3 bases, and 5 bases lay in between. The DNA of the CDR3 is TGTGCCAGCAGTTACGAGGACTATAATTCACCCCTCCACTTT. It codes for CASSYEDYNSPLHF.

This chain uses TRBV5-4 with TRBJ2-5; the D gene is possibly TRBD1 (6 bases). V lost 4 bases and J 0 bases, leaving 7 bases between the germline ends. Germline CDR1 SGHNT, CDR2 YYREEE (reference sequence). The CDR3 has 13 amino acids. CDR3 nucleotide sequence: TGTGCCAGCAGCGGGGACAACCAAGAGACCCAGTACTTC. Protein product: CASSGDNQETQYF.

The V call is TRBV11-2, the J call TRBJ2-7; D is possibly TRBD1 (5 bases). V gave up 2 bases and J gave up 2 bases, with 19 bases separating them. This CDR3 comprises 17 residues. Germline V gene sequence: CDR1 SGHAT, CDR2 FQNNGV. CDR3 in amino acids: CASSLYVSTVTAYEQYF. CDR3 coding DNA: TGTGCCAGCAGCTTATATGTTTCGACAGTAACCGCCTACGAGCAGTACTTC. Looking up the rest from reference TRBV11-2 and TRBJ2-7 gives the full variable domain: EAGVAQSPRYKIIEKRQSVAFWCNPISGHATLYWYQQILGQGPKLLIQFQNNGVVDDSQLPKDRFSAERLKGVDSTLKIQPAKLEDSAVYLCASSLYVSTVTAYEQYFGPGTRLTVT.

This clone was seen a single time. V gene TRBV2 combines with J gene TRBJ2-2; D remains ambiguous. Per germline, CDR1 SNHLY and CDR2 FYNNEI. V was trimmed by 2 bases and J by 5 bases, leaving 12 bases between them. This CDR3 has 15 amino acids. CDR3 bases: TGTGCCAGCAGTGAACGAGGAGTTAAAACCGGGGAGCTGTTTTTT. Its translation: CASSERGVKTGELFF. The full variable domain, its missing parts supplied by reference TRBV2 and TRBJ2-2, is EPEVTQTPSHQVTQMGQEVILRCVPISNHLYFYWYRQILGQKVEFLVSFYNNEISEKSEIFDDQFSVERPDGSNFTLKIRSTKLEDSAMYFCASSERGVKTGELFFGEGSRLTVL.

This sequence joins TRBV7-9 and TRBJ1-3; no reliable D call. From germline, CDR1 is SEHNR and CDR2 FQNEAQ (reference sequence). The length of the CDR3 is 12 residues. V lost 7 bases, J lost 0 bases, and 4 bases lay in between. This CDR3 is CASILSGNTIYF. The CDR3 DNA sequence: TGTGCCAGCATCCTCTCTGGAAACACCATATATTTT. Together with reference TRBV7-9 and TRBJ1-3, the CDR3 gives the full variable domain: DTGVSQNPRHKITKRGQNVTFRCDPISEHNRLYWYRQTLGQGPEFLTYFQNEAQLEKSRLLSDRFSAERPKGSFSTLEIQRTEQGDSAMYLCASILSGNTIYFGEGSWLTVV.

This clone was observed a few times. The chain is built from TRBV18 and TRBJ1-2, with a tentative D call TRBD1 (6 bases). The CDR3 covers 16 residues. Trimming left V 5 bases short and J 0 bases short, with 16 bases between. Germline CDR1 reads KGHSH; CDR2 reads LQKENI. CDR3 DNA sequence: TGTGCCAGCTCAATCGGGGGGCCGCCAGCTAACTATGGCTACACCTTC. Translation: CASSIGGPPANYGYTF.

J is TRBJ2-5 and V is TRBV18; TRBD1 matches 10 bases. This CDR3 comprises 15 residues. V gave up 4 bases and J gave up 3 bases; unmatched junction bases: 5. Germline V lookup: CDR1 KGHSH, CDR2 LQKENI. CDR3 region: CASSLPGQGKETQYF. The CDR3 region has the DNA TGTGCCAGCTCACTACCGGGACAGGGGAAAGAGACCCAGTACTTC.

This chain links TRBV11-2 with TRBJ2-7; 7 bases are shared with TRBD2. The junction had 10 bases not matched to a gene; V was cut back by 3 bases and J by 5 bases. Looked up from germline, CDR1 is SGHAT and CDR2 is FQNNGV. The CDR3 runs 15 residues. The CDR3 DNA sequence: TGTGCCAGCAGCTTTGCAAGCGGGGTTGAGAACGAGCAGTACTTC. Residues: CASSFASGVENEQYF.

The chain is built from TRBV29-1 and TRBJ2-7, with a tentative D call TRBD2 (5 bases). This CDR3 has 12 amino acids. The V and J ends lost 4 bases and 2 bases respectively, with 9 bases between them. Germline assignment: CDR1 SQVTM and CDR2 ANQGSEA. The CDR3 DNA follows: TGCAGCGTTGCGGACTCGACCTACGAGCAGTACTTC. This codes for CSVADSTYEQYF.

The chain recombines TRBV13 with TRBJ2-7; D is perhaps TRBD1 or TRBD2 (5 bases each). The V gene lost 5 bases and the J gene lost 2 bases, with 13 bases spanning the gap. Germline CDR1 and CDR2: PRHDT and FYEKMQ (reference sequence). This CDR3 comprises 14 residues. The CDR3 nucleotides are TGTGCCAGCAGCGGCAGGGTCGGGGCCTACGAGCAGTACTTC. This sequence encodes CASSGRVGAYEQYF.

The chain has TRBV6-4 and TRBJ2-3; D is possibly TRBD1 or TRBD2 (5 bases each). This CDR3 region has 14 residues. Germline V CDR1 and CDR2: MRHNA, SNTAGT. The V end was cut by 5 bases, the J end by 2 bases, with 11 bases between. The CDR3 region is CASSSGDDTDTQYF. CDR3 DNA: TGTGCCAGCAGTAGTGGGGACGACACAGATACGCAGTATTTT.

The CDR3 reads CASSQDPTGTGGAYGYTF. Written as DNA, the CDR3 is TGTGCCAGCAGCCAAGACCCCACCGGGACAGGGGGCGCCTATGGCTACACCTTC. V gene TRBV4-2 combines with J gene TRBJ1-2, with 12 bases matching TRBD1. V lost 0 bases, J lost 4 bases, and 9 bases stayed unmatched. The CDR3 is made up of 18 amino acids. Germline V lookup: CDR1 LGHNA, CDR2 YNFKEQ.

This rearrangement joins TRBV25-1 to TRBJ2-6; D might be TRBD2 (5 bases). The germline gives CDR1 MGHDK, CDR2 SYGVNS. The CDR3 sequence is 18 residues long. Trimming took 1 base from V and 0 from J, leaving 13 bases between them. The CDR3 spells CASSELGGPASGANVLTF. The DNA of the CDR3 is TGTGCCAGCAGTGAATTGGGCGGGCCCGCCTCTGGGGCCAACGTCCTGACTTTC.

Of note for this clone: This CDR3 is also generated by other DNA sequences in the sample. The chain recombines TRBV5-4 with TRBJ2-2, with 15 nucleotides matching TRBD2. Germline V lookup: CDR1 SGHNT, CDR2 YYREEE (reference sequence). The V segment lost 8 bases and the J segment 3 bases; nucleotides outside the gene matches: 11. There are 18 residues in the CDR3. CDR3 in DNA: TGTGCCAGTAGCGTGGGACTAGCGGGGGGCGGGGACACCGGGGAGCTGTTTTTT. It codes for CASSVGLAGGGDTGELFF.

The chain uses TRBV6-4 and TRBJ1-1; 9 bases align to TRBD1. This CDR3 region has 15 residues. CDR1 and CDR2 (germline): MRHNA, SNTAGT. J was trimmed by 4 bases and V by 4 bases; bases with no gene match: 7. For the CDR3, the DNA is TGTGCCAGCAGTGTCGTCCCGGGACAGGGCACTGAAGCTTTCTTT. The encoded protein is CASSVVPGQGTEAFF.

CDR3 amino acids: CASSEAYNYGYTF. CDR3 in DNA: TGTGCCAGCAGTGAAGCTTATAACTATGGCTACACCTTC. This sequence joins TRBV6-1 and TRBJ1-2; D is unclear. V lost 0 bases and J lost 1, with 3 bases in between. The CDR3 length is 13 residues. The germline V gene encodes CDR1 MNHNS and CDR2 SASEGT.

The CDR3 DNA reads as TGTGCCAGCAGCCAAGAAGTTTTGACAGGGAGCTCCTATAATTCACCCCTCCACTTT. It encodes CASSQEVLTGSSYNSPLHF. V gene TRBV4-2 combines with J gene TRBJ1-6; TRBD1 matches at 7 bases. CDR1 and CDR2 from the germline V gene are LGHNA and YNFKEQ. Trimming removed 0 bases from V and 0 bases from J; junction bases left unmatched: 8. The CDR3 has 19 residues.

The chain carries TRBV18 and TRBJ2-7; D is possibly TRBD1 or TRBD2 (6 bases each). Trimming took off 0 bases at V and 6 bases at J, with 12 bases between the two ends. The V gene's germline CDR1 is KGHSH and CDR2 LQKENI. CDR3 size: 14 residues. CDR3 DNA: TGTGCCAGCTCACCACCGGGGGGCAGAGGCGAGCAGTACTTC. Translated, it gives CASSPPGGRGEQYF.

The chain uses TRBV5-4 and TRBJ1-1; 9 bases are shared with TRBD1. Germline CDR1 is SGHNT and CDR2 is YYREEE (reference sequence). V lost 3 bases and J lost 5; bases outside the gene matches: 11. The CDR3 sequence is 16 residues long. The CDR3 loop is CASSSYRGLKPTEAFF. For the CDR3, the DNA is TGTGCCAGCAGCTCCTACAGGGGGCTGAAACCGACTGAAGCTTTCTTT. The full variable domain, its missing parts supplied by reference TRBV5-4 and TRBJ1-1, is ETGVTQSPTHLIKTRGQQVTLRCSSQSGHNTVSWYQQALGQGPQFIFQYYREEENGRGNFPPRFSGLQFPNYSSELNVNALELDDSALYLCASSSYRGLKPTEAFFGQGTRLTVV.